This T cell receptor beta chain was sequenced for a study of vaccination and CD4 T cells after COVID-19. As to treatment: roughly 11-day PBMC culture with coronavirus spike peptide pools or control peptides (ViraFEST assay). Before TCRs were sequenced, ViraFEST expanded antigen-specific T cells with peptide pools. Comments on this clonotype: The antigen is undetermined.

With the Oncomine TCR Beta short-read assay, DNA from cultured CD4+ T cells was sequenced. CD4+ T cells were cultured, and genomic DNA was extracted from them. TCRdb processed the PCR reads anew with MiXCR; each CDR3 protein has one entry. This sample yields approximately 14,000 distinct CDR3 sequences, of which 40% to 65% are seen a single time; roughly 7.8% belongs to the top ten. The clonotype originates from a human donor who had recovered from COVID-19. Specimen: CD4+ T cells from blood, cultured in vitro.

The CDR3 DNA follows: TGTGCCAGCACCTCCCCCGGGCATGGCTACACCTTC. Amino acid sequence: CASTSPGHGYTF. The chain couples TRBV7-9 to TRBJ1-2; D gene uncertain. The CDR3 spans 12 residues. Germline CDR1 SEHNR, CDR2 FQNEAQ (reference sequence). Trimming took off 7 bases at V and 6 bases at J, with 12 bases between the two ends.